This TCR beta chain was obtained from a study of Graves' ophthalmopathy and Graves' hyperthyroidism. Study results and limitations: The blood repertoire also included most expanded thyroid clonotypes above 0.001 frequency.

RNA transcripts were the source from which TCR beta CDR3 regions were amplified. Second-round multiplex PCR followed a first-round RT-PCR using HTBI primers. TCRdb recomputed calls from the multiplex PCR reads with MiXCR, one row per CDR3 protein. The table records 200,000 to 250,000 distinct CDR3 sequences, about 32% of them present only once. Germline assignment: CDR1 MDHEN and CDR2 SYDVKM. The CDR3 is made up of 14 amino acids. J lost 4 bases, V lost 6 bases, and 6 bases had no gene match. This clonotype was seen repeatedly, ten times or more. Its target is not known. Presentation of ophthalmopathy in the donors involved moderate-to-severe activity, CAS ≥3, NOSPECS ≥4 and a duration under 3 months. Patients were excluded if they had other autoimmune diseases or uncontrolled infections, and likewise if pregnancy or lactation applied.

The receptor was derived from a man aged 45 to 65 with Graves' ophthalmopathy. The sequenced material came from peripheral blood. The rearrangement joins TRBV28 to TRBJ1-2; 9 nucleotides agree with TRBD1. The CDR3 DNA sequence: TGTGCCAGCAGAGGGACAGGGACAGGCTATGGCTACACCTTC. It is translated as CASRGTGTGYGYTF.